This entry describes one T cell receptor beta chain. What it recognizes is unknown. Trimming removed 3 bases at V and 3 bases at J, with 17 bases between. From germline, CDR1 is MNHEY and CDR2 SMNVEV (reference sequence). The CDR3 loop spans 17 amino acids. Measured with immunoSEQ multiplex PCR; TCRdb has only the in-frame clones, and not every one. The sample has over 800,000 clones, around 92% seen once. This record comes from a study of shared clonotypes between healthy human individuals. The study, taken as a whole, reports: Larger estimated richness was generally recorded for naive subsets relative to memory subsets.

CD45RO-negative CD8 cells positively selected for CCR7 made up the naive population, which excluded terminally differentiated effector memory CD45RA+ cells. Sequenced sample: naive CD8+ T cells sorted from blood. This receptor was taken from a man younger than 45 in good health. V usage is TRBV27 and J usage is TRBJ2-2; D is tentatively TRBD1 or TRBD2 (5 bases each). CDR3 nucleotides: TGTGCCAGCAGTTTGAATAAAGGGGACGGGTACACCGGGGAGCTGTTTTTT. Translated, it gives CASSLNKGDGYTGELFF.